This entry lists 17 T cell receptor beta chains sequenced from one sample in a study of graft-versus-host responses after intestinal transplantation. Sequencing was performed with immunoSEQ multiplex PCR; in TCRdb, only in-frame clones are kept and a portion is missing. The sample includes around 17,000 clones, roughly 80% of them seen just once. Graft tissue processing released intraepithelial and lamina propria lymphocytes. Material: ileum tissue, obtained roughly 110 days after intestinal transplant. These receptor sequences come from a human patient who received an intestinal transplant, so some T cells may come from the graft donor.

This clone was observed once. This chain joins TRBV7-9 and TRBJ2-2, with D perhaps matching TRBD2 (5 bases). CDR1 is SEHNR and CDR2 is FQNEAQ in the germline V gene (reference sequence). The CDR3 has 12 residues. V dropped 4 bases and J dropped 5 bases, with 5 bases sitting between them. The CDR3 DNA reads as TGTGCCAGCAGCTGGACTACCGGGGAGCTGTTTTTT. This sequence encodes CASSWTTGELFF.

This chain joins TRBV4-1 and TRBJ1-3; no firm D call. Germline loops: CDR1 MGHRA, CDR2 YSYEKL. The CDR3 runs 12 residues. Between the trimmed V and J ends, which lost 4 bases and 4 bases, there was a span of 5 bases. Written as DNA, the CDR3 is TGCGCCAGCAGCCTCCCCGGAAACACCATATATTTT. It specifies CASSLPGNTIYF.

This chain joins TRBV19 and TRBJ1-1; D unclear. CDR1 LNHDA and CDR2 SQIVND come from the germline V gene (reference sequence). The V end lost 2 bases, the J end lost 1 base, and 5 bases lay between the germline ends. The CDR3 spans 13 residues. CDR3 residues: CASSINRNTEAFF. CDR3 DNA: TGTGCCAGTAGTATAAACAGGAACACTGAAGCTTTCTTT.

The sample holds a few counts of this clone. The chain links TRBV10-3 to TRBJ2-7; TRBD2 matches at 7 bases. The CDR3 contains 15 residues. V shed 10 bases, J shed 0 bases, and the junction held 12 bases outside the gene matches. The V gene's germline CDR1 is ENHRY and CDR2 SYGVKD. CDR3 nucleotide sequence: TGTGCCACCCCTAGGGGATGCGGGAGCTCCTACGAGCAGTACTTC. It translates to CATPRGCGSSYEQYF.

CDR3 in DNA: TGCGCCAGCAGCCAAGAACCACATCGGGGGAATGAGCAGTTCTTC. It yields the protein CASSQEPHRGNEQFF. The genes are TRBV4-1 and TRBJ2-1; weak D call: TRBD2 (6 bases). CDR3 length: 15 residues. CDR1 is MGHRA, CDR2 YSYEKL, per germline. Trimming took off 0 bases at V and 7 bases at J, with 13 bases between the two ends.

This clone appeared a single time. The chain has TRBV27 and TRBJ2-7; a weak D match, TRBD2 (6 bases). V lost 7 bases and J 6 bases, leaving 16 bases between the germline ends. Per germline, CDR1 MNHEY and CDR2 SMNVEV (reference sequence). There are 13 residues in the CDR3. Here the CDR3 reads CASMCFLEGEQYF. In DNA form, the CDR3 reads TGTGCCAGCATGTGCTTCCTGGAGGGCGAGCAGTACTTC.

The chain couples TRBV4-1 to TRBJ2-7; D is perhaps TRBD2 (6 bases). V was cut by 6 bases and J by 4 bases, with 16 bases left in between. The germline CDR1 and CDR2 sequences are MGHRA and YSYEKL. The CDR3 consists of 14 residues. In nucleotides, the CDR3 is TGCGCCAGCAGTGGACTACCGTACAAATACGAGCAGTACTTC. Its protein is CASSGLPYKYEQYF.

This chain joins TRBV21-1 and TRBJ1-2. TRBV21-1 is reported as a pseudogene. The CDR3 length is 14 residues. The CDR3: CASSPRAPLVGYTF. In DNA, the CDR3 is TGTGCCAGCAGCCCCCGGGCCCCGTTGGTTGGCTACACCTTC.

The chain carries TRBV6-4 and TRBJ2-3; tentatively, D is TRBD2 (6 bases). The germline CDR1 and CDR2 sequences are MRHNA and SNTAGT. CDR3 length equals 14 residues. V gave up 4 bases and J gave up 2 bases, with 10 bases separating them. As DNA, the CDR3 is TGTGCCAGCAGTGTAGGAGGGGTCACAGATACGCAGTATTTT. Translating gives CASSVGGVTDTQYF.

The chain uses TRBV11-1 and TRBJ2-7; 9 bases match TRBD1. Germline lookup yields CDR1 SGHAT and CDR2 FQDESV (reference sequence). J lost 3 bases, V lost 5 bases, and 11 bases had no gene match. The CDR3 has 16 amino acids. The CDR3 here is CASSARTGEDYYEQYF. The CDR3 DNA sequence: TGTGCCAGCAGCGCCAGGACAGGGGAGGACTACTACGAGCAGTACTTC.

This chain links TRBV6-4 with TRBJ2-2; 12 bases align to TRBD2. The V segment lost 2 bases and the J segment 5 bases; nucleotides outside the gene matches: 0. Looked up from germline, CDR1 is MRHNA and CDR2 is SNTAGT. The CDR3 has 15 amino acids. The CDR3 reads CASSDGTSGTGELFF. CDR3 in DNA: TGTGCCAGCAGTGACGGGACTAGCGGGACCGGGGAGCTGTTTTTT.

V usage is TRBV5-1 and J usage is TRBJ2-6; TRBD2 agrees at 7 bases. The J segment lost 0 bases and the V segment lost 4 bases, leaving 7 bases of the junction unmatched. The CDR3 length is 17 residues. Germline V gives CDR1 SGHRS, CDR2 YFSETQ. As DNA, the CDR3 is TGCGCCAGCAGCACGGGACTAATCAGCTCTGGGGCCAACGTCCTGACTTTC. Amino acids: CASSTGLISSGANVLTF.

J is TRBJ2-7 and V is TRBV7-9; possible D gene TRBD1, 7 bases. Germline CDR1 reads SEHNR; CDR2 reads FQNEAQ (reference sequence). The CDR3 sequence is 14 residues long. V was cut by 4 bases and J by 3 bases, with 13 bases left in between. The CDR3 here is CASSSRRDSYEQYF. Here the CDR3 DNA reads TGTGCCAGCAGCTCACGGAGGGACAGCTACGAGCAGTACTTC.

V and J are TRBV6-6 and TRBJ1-6; 7 bases line up with TRBD1. Germline-derived CDR1 and CDR2 are MNHNY and SVGAGI (reference sequence). V dropped 2 bases and J dropped 8; count of bases not matched to a gene: 9. CDR3 length: 16 amino acids. CDR3: CASSYPTYRGDSPLHF. The DNA of the CDR3 is TGTGCCAGCAGTTACCCCACCTACAGGGGAGATTCACCCCTCCACTTT.

This chain links TRBV9 with TRBJ2-1; TRBD2 matches at 9 bases. J gave up 7 bases and V 3 bases, and 14 bases lay outside the gene matches. The CDR3 has 17 residues. CDR1 SGDLS and CDR2 YYNGEE come from the germline V gene. This CDR3 is CASSGLLGGRAENEQFF. In nucleotides, the CDR3 is TGTGCCAGCAGCGGTCTCCTGGGCGGGAGGGCCGAGAATGAGCAGTTCTTC.

In its sample, this clone was seen a few times. This chain joins TRBV5-4 and TRBJ2-1, with 11 bases identical to TRBD2. The CDR3 has 16 residues. V lost 4 bases, J lost 4 bases, and 7 bases stayed unmatched. CDR1 and CDR2 from the germline V gene are SGHNT and YYREEE (reference sequence). The CDR3 DNA follows: TGTGCCAGCAGCCCTAGTTTAGCGGGAGGGTACAATGAGCAGTTCTTC. Its translation: CASSPSLAGGYNEQFF.

This clone was seen just once. CDR3 region: CASSSGQTYEQYF. The CDR3 coding sequence is TGTGCCAGCAGTTCGGGACAGACCTACGAGCAGTACTTC. The gene calls are TRBV27 and TRBJ2-7, with 7 bases identical to TRBD1. Losses at the gene ends were 4 bases for V and 2 bases for J; bases not matched to a gene: 2. In germline, CDR1 is MNHEY, CDR2 SMNVEV (reference sequence). There are 13 residues in the CDR3.